This T cell receptor (beta chain) was sequenced in a study of blood T cell repertoires in COVID-19. On the study more broadly: Both acute and convalescent COVID-19 samples were obtained from the United States, Italy and Spain. Sample material is recorded as cDNA or gDNA derived from T cells, B-cell-depleted T cells, or PBMCs.

CDR1 SGHAT and CDR2 FQNNGV come from the germline V gene. J lost 3 bases, V lost 5 bases, and 14 bases had no gene match. The CDR3 covers 17 residues. Source study methods: The assay estimated nucleated cells by amplifying reference gene primers. Repertoires were generated with immunoSEQ multiplex PCR, while TCRdb's copy carries only in-frame clones and drops some. V and J calls and clone size are as listed in that table; D and trimming were resolved from the DNA. The sample includes about 230,000 clones, 84% seen only once; the top ten take roughly 20%. The rearrangement links TRBV11-2 to TRBJ1-1; 8 positions match TRBD1. The specimen sequenced was peripheral blood. The TCR comes from an elderly woman with active or convalescent COVID-19. This CDR3 reads CASSPPYYRGSDTEAFF. The CDR3 region has the DNA TGTGCCAGCAGCCCACCCTACTACAGGGGGAGTGACACTGAAGCTTTCTTT.